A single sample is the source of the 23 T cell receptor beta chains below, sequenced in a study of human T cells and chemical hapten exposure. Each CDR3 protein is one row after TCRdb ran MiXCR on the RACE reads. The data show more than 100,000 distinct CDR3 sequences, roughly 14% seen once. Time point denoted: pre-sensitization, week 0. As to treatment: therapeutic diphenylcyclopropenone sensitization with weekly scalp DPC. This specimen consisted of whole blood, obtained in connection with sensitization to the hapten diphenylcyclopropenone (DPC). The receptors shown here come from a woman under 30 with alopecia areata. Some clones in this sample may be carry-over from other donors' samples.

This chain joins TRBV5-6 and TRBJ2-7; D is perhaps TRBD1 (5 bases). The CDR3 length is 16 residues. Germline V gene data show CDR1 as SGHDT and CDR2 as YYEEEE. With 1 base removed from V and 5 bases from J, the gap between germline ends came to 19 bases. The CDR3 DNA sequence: TGTGCCAGCAGCTTGAAATTCGGACACCACTGGAACGAGCAGTACTTC. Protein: CASSLKFGHHWNEQYF.

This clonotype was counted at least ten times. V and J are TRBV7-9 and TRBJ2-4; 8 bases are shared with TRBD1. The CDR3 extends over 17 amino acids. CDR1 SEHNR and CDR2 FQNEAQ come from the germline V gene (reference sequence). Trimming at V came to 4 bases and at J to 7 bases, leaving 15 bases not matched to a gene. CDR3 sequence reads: CASSSSGTGFGGNIQYF. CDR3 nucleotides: TGTGCCAGCAGCTCATCCGGGACAGGATTTGGGGGTAACATTCAGTACTTC.

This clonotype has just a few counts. The CDR3 here is CASSSGVNTNTGELFF. The CDR3 bases are TGTGCCAGCTCGTCAGGGGTGAATACGAACACCGGGGAGCTGTTTTTT. The V call is TRBV18, the J call TRBJ2-2, with D perhaps matching TRBD1 (6 bases). The CDR3 is 16 amino acids. CDR1 and CDR2 from the germline V gene are KGHSH and LQKENI. The germline V and J ends were trimmed by 6 bases and 0 bases, with 14 bases remaining between them.

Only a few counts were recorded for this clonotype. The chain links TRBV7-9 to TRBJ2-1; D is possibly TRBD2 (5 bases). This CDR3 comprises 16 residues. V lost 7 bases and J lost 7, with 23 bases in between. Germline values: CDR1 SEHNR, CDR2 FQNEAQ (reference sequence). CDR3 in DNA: TGTGCCAGCACCCCCCCGGACTCCAGGTCGGGGAATGAGCAGTTCTTC. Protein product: CASTPPDSRSGNEQFF. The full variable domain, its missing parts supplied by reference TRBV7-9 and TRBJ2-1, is DTGVSQNPRHKITKRGQNVTFRCDPISEHNRLYWYRQTLGQGPEFLTYFQNEAQLEKSRLLSDRFSAERPKGSFSTLEIQRTEQGDSAMYLCASTPPDSRSGNEQFFGPGTRLTVL.

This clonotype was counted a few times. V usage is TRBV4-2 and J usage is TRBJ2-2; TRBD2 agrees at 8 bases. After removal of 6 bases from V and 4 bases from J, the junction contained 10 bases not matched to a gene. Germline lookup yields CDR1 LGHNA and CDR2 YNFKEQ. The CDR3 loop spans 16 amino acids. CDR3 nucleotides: TGTGCCAGCAGAGCCTGGCCAGCGGGGGCCACCGGGGAGCTGTTTTTT. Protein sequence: CASRAWPAGATGELFF.

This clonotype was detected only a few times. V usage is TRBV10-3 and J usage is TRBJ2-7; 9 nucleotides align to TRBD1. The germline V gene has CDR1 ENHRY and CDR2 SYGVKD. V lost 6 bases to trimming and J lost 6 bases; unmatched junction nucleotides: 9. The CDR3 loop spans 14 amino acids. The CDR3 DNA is TGTGCCATCAGGGATTTCACAGGGGGCGCCGAGCAGTACTTC. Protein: CAIRDFTGGAEQYF.

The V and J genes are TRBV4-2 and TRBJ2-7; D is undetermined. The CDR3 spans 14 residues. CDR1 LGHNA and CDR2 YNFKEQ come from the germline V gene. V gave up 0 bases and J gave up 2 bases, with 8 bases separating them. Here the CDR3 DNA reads TGTGCCAGCAGCCAAGAGGGATTGGCCTACGAGCAGTACTTC. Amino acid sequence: CASSQEGLAYEQYF.

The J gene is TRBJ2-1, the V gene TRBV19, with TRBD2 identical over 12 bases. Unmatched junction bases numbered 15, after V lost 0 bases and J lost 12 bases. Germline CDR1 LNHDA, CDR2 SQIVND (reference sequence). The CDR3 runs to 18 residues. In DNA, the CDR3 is TGTGCCAGTAGTATAGATGGCCTGGCTAGCGGGGGGGCGGTGTGGCAGTTCTTC. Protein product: CASSIDGLASGGAVWQFF.

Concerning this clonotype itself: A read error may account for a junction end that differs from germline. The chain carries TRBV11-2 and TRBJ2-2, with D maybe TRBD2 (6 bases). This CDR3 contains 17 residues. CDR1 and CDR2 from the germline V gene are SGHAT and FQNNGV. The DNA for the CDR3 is TGTGCCAGCACCTTATTCGGGAGCAGCTTCAACACCGGGGAGCTGTTTTTT. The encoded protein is CASTLFGSSFNTGELFF.

CDR3 region: CASSFPGSEAFF. CDR3 bases: TGTGCCAGCAGTTTTCCGGGGTCTGAAGCTTTCTTT. The rearrangement joins TRBV27 to TRBJ1-1; D call uncertain. The germline V gene encodes CDR1 MNHEY and CDR2 SMNVEV (reference sequence). V was trimmed by 3 bases and J by 6 bases, leaving 8 bases between them. The CDR3 is 12 residues long.

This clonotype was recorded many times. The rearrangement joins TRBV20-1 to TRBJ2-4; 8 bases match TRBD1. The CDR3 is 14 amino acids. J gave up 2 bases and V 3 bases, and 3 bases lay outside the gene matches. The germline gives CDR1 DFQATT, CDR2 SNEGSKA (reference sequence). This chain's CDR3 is CSASSRGPKNIQYF. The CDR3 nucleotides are TGCAGTGCTAGTAGCAGGGGGCCCAAAAACATTCAGTACTTC.

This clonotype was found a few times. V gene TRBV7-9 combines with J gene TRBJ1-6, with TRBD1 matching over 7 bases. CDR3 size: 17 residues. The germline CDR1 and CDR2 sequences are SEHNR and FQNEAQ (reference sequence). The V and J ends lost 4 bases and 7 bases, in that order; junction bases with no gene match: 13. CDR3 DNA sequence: TGTGCCAGCAGCTCAGGAACTACCGGGACAGACAATTCACCCCTCCACTTT. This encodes CASSSGTTGTDNSPLHF.

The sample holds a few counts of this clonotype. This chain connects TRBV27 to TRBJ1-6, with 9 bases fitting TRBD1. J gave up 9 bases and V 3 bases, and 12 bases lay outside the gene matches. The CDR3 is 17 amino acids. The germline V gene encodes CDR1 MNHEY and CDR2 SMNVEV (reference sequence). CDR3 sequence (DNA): TGTGCCAGCAGTTTCTCTCTTCCGGGACAGGGTACTTCACCCCTCCACTTT. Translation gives CASSFSLPGQGTSPLHF.

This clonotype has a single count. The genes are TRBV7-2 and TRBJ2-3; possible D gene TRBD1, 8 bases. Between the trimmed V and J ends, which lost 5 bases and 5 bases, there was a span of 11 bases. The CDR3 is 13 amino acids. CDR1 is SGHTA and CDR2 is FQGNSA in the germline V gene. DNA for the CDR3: TGTGCCAGCAGCACAGGGGGGGGAGATACGCAGTATTTT. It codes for CASSTGGGDTQYF.

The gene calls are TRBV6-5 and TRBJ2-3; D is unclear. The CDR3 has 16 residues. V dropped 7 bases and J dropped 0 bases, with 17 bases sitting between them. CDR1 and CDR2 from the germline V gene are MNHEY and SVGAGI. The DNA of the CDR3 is TGTGCCAGCAAAGGTGGACCCACGTCCAGCACAGATACGCAGTATTTT. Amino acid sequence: CASKGGPTSSTDTQYF.

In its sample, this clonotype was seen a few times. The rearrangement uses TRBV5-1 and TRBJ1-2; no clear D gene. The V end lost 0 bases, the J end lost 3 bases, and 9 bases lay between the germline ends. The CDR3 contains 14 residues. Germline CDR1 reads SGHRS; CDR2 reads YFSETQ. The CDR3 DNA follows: TGCGCCAGCAGCTTGGAGTCCGGGGACTATGGCTACACCTTC. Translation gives CASSLESGDYGYTF.

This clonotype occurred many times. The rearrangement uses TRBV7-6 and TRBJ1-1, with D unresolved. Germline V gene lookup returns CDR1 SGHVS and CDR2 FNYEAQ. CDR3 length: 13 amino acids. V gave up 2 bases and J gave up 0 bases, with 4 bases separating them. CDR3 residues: CASSLRLNTEAFF. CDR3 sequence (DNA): TGTGCCAGCAGCTTAAGGTTGAACACTGAAGCTTTCTTT.

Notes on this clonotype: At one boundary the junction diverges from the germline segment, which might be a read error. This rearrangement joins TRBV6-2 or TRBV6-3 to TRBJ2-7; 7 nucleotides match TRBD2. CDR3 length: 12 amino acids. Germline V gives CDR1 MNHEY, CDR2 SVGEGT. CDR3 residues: CASCYTSVEQYF. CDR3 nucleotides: TGTGCCAGCTGTTACACTAGCGTCGAGCAGTACTTC.

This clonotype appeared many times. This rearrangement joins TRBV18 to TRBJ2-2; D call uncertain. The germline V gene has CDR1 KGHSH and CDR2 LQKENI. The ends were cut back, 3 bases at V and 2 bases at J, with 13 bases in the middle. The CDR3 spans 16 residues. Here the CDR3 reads CASSPLAHPNTGELFF. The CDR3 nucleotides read TGTGCCAGCTCACCCCTTGCCCACCCAAACACCGGGGAGCTGTTTTTT.

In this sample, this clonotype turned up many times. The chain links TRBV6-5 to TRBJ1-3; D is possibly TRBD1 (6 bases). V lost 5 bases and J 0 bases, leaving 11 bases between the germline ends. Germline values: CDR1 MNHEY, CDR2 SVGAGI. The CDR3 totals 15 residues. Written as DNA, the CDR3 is TGTGCCAGCAGTCCGGGACACCTCTCTGGAAACACCATATATTTT. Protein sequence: CASSPGHLSGNTIYF.

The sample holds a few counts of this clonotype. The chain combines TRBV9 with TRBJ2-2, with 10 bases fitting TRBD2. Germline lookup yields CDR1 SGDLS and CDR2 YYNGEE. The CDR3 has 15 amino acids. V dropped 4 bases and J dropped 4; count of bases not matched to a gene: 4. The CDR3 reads CASSLAGVPTGELFF. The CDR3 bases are TGTGCCAGCAGCCTAGCGGGGGTTCCCACCGGGGAGCTGTTTTTT.

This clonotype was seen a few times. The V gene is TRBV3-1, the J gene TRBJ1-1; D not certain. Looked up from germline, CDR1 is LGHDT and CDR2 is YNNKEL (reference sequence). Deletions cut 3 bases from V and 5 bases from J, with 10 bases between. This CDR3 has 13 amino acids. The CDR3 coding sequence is TGTGCCAGCAGCCAGATCGAAGGGACTGAAGCTTTCTTT. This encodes CASSQIEGTEAFF.

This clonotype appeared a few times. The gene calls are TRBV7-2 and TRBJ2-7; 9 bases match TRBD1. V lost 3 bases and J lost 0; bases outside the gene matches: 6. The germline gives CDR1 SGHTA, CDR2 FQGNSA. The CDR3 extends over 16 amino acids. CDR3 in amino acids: CASSLTGTGTSYEQYF. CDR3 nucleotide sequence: TGTGCCAGCAGCTTGACCGGGACAGGGACCTCCTACGAGCAGTACTTC.